This T cell receptor (beta chain) is from a study of blood T cell repertoires in COVID-19. Study-level information: Material from acute and convalescent COVID-19 was sourced from the United States, Italy and Spain. Nucleic acid was either cDNA or gDNA, and it came from T cells, B-cell-depleted T cells, or PBMCs.

The germline V gene encodes CDR1 WNHNN and CDR2 SYGVQD (reference sequence). Trimming stripped 3 bases from V and 6 bases from J, with 11 bases between. This CDR3 region has 14 residues. Study processing details: Reference gene primer amplification in the assay estimated nucleated cell counts. The assay was immunoSEQ multiplex PCR, and TCRdb's table has in-frame clones only and misses some. The D gene and trimming were derived from the DNA, and the V and J assignments and clone size from that table. In the table there are under 300,000 clones, about 83% of which are singletons. This receptor was identified in a man over 45 with acute or convalescent COVID-19. Sequences were obtained from peripheral blood. The chain employs TRBV10-1 and TRBJ1-4; a weak D match, TRBD1 (5 bases). The CDR3 protein is CASSESGEDEKLFF. CDR3 nucleotide sequence: TGCGCCAGCAGTGAATCGGGGGAGGATGAAAAACTGTTTTTT.